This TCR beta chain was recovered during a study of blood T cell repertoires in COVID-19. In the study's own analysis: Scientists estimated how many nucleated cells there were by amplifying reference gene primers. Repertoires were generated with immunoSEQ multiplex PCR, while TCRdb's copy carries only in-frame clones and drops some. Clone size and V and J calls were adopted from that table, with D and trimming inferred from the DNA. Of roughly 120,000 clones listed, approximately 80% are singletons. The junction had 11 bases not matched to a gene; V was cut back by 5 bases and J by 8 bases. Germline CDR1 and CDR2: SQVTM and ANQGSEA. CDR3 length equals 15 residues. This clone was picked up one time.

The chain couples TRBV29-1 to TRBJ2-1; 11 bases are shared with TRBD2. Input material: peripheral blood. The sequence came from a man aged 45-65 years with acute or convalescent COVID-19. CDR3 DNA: TGCAGCGTTTCTATAGCTGCTAGCGGGAGGTATGAGCAGTTCTTC. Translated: CSVSIAASGRYEQFF.